The T cell receptor beta chain described here comes from a study of cytomegalovirus exposure and HLA in healthy donors. Study results and caveats: Cytomegalovirus association was listed for approximately 160 TCR beta chains. By a later analysis, the bulk of CMV-associated TCR beta chains appeared HLA-restricted.

This clone was observed a handful of times. Antigen: not known. Healthy bone marrow donors made up the donors. Trimming took 5 bases from V and 3 from J; bases not matched to a gene: 5. CDR3 size: 15 residues. Germline CDR1 is SGHAT and CDR2 is FQNNGV. PCR primers comprised 60 Vbeta and 13 Jbeta primers. Only in-frame clones appear in the TCRdb table, and some are missing; sequencing was by immunoSEQ multiplex PCR. The repertoire holds 95,000 to 100,000 clones, with around 83% as singletons. Sequencing was performed on PBMCs. This receptor was obtained from a man aged 25 to 40 in good health and CMV-seronegative. The chain employs TRBV11-2 and TRBJ2-3, with 10 bases that match TRBD1. The CDR3 spells CASSPRDRGTDTQYF. CDR3 DNA sequence: TGTGCCAGCAGCCCCCGGGACAGGGGAACAGATACGCAGTATTTT.